The entry below gives a single T cell receptor (beta chain) sequence along with its context. The CDR3 covers 14 residues. The germline V gene encodes CDR1 LGHNT and CDR2 FRNRAP. The V end was cut by 2 bases, the J end by 1 base, with 5 bases between. The data originate from a study of blood T cells in healthy people across ages. A sample-barcoded 5' primer and a J-beta primer mix were used in a second PCR of roughly 6 to 11 cycles. Unique molecular identifiers of 12 random nucleotides labeled each cDNA. At least 2.5 million CDR3-containing paired-end reads were obtained per sample. One entry per CDR3 protein results from TCRdb running MiXCR on the 5' RACE reads. The sample has 1.4 million or so distinct CDR3 sequences, about 42% seen once.

Sequencing was done on a sample of blood. The rearrangement uses TRBV12-5 and TRBJ2-2, with D hard to call. The clonotype originates from a woman younger than 35 in good health. Here the CDR3 reads CASGLKGNTGELFF. The CDR3 DNA reads TGTGCTAGTGGTTTGAAAGGGAACACCGGGGAGCTGTTTTTT.